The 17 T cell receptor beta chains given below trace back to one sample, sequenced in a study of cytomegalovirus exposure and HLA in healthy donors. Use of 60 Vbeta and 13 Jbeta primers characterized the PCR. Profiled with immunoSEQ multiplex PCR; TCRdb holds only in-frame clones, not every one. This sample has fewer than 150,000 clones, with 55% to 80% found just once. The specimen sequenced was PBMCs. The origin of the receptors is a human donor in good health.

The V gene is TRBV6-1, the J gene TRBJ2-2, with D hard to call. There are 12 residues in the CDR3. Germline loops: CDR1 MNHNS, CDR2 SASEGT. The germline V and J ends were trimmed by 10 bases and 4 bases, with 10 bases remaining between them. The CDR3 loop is CAMGRSTGELFF. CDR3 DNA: TGTGCCATGGGCAGGTCCACCGGGGAGCTGTTTTTT.

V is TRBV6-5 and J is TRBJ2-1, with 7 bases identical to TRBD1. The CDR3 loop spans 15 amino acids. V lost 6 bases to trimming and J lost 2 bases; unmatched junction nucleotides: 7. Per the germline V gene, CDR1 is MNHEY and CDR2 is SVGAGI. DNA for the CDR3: TGTGCCAGCAGCGCCGACAGGGTCGCCTACAATGAGCAGTTCTTC. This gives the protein CASSADRVAYNEQFF.

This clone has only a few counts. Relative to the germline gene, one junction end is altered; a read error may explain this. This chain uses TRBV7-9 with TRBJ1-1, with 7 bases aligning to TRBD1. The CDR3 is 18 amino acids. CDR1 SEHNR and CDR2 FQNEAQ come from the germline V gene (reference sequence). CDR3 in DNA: TGTTCCAGCAGCTCCCTCAGGGGGGCCCTCCATACGAACACTGAAGCTTTCTTT. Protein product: CSSSSLRGALHTNTEAFF.

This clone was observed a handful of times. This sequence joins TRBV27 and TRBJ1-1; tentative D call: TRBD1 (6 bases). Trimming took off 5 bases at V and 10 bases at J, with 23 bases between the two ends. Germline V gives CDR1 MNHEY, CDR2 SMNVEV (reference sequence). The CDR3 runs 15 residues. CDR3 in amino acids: CASSESYRVEGGAFF. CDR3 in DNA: TGTGCCAGCAGTGAAAGCTACAGGGTTGAAGGTGGAGCTTTCTTT.

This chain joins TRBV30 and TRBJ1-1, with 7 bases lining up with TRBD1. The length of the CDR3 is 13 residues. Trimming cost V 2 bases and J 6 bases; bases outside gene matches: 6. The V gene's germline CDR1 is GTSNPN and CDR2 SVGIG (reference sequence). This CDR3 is CAWSRQGESEAFF. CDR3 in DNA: TGTGCCTGGAGTCGTCAGGGGGAATCTGAAGCTTTCTTT.

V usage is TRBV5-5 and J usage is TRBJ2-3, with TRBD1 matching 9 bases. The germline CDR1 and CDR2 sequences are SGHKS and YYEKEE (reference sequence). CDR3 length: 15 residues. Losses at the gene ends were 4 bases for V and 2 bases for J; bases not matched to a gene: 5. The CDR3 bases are TGTGCCAGCAGCGGGACAGGGTACTCCACAGATACGCAGTATTTT. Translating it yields CASSGTGYSTDTQYF.

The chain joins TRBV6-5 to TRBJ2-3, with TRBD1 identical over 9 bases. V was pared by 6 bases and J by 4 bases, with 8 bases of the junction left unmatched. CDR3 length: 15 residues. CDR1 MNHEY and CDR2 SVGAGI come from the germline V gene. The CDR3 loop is CASRLPGQGADTQYF. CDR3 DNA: TGTGCCAGCAGACTACCGGGACAGGGCGCAGATACGCAGTATTTT.

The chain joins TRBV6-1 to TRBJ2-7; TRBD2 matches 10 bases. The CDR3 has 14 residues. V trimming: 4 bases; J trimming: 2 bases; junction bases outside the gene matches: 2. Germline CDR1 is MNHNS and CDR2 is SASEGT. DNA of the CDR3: TGTGCCAGCAGTGTACTAGCGGGAACCTACGAGCAGTACTTC. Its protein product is CASSVLAGTYEQYF.

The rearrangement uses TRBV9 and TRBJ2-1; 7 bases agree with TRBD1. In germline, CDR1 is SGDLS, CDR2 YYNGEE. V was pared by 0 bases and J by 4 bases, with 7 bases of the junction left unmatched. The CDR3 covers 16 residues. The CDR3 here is CASSVVDRAAYNEQFF. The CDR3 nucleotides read TGTGCCAGCAGCGTAGTTGACAGGGCGGCTTACAATGAGCAGTTCTTC.

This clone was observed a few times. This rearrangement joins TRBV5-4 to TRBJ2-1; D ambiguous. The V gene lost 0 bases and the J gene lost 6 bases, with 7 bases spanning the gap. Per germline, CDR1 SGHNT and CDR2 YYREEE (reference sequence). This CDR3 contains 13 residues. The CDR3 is CASSLVAPNEQFF. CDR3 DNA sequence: TGTGCCAGCAGCTTGGTGGCCCCCAATGAGCAGTTCTTC.

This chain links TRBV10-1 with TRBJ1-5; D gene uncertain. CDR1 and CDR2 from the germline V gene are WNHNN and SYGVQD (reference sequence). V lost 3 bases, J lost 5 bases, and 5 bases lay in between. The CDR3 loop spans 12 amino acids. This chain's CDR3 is CASSDPDQPQHF. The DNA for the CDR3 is TGCGCCAGCAGTGACCCCGATCAGCCCCAGCATTTT.

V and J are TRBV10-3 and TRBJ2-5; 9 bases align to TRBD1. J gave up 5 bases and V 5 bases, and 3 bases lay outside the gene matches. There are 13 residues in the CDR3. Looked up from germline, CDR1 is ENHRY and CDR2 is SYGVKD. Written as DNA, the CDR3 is TGTGCCATCAGTCCTGACAGGGGGGAGACCCAGTACTTC. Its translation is CAISPDRGETQYF.

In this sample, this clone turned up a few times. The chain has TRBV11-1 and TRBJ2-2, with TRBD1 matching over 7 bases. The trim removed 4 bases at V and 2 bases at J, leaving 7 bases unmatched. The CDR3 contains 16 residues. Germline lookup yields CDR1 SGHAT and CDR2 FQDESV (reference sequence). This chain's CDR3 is CASSWVGGYNTGELFF. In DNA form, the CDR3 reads TGTGCCAGCAGCTGGGTAGGGGGCTACAACACCGGGGAGCTGTTTTTT.

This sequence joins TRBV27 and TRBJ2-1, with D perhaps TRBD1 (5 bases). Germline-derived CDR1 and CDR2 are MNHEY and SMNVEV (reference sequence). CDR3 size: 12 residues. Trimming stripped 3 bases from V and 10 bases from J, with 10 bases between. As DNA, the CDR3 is TGTGCCAGCAGTTTTCAGGGCAGGGAGCAGTTCTTC. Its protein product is CASSFQGREQFF.

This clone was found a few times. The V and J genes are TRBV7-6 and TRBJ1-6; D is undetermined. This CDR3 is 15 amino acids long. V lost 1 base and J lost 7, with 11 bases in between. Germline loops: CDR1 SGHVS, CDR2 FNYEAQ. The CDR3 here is CASSLGPGGNSPLHF. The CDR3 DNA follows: TGTGCCAGCAGCTTAGGGCCGGGTGGGAATTCACCCCTCCACTTT. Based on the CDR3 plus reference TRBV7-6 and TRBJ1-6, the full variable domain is GAGVSQSPRYKVTKRGQDVALRCDPISGHVSLYWYRQALGQGPEFLTYFNYEAQQDKSGLPNDRFSAERPEGSISTLTIQRTEQRDSAMYRCASSLGPGGNSPLHFGNGTRLTVT.

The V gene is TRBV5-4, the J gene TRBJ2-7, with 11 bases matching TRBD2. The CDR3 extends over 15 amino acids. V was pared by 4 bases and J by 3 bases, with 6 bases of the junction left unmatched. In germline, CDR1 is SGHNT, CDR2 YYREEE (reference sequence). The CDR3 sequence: CASSPIAGGLYEQYF. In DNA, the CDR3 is TGTGCCAGCAGCCCGATAGCGGGGGGGCTCTACGAGCAGTACTTC.

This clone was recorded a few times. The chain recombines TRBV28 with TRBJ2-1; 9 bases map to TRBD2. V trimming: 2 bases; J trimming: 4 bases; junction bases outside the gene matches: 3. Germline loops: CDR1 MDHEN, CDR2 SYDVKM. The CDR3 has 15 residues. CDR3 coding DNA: TGTGCCAGCAGTTTAAGGCGGGGGGGGTACAATGAGCAGTTCTTC. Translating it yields CASSLRRGGYNEQFF.